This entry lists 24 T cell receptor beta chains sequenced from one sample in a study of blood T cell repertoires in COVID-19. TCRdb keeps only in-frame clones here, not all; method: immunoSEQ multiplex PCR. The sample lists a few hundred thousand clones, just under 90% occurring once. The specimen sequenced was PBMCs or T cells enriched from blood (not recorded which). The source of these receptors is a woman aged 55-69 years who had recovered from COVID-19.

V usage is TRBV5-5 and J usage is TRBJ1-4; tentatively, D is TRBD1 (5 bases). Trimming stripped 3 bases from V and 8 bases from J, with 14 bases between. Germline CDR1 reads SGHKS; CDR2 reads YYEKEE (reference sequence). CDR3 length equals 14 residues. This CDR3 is CASSSGQAGEKLFF. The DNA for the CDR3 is TGTGCCAGCAGCTCCGGGCAGGCAGGGGAAAAACTGTTTTTT. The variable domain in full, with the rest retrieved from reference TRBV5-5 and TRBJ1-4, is DAGVTQSPTHLIKTRGQQVTLRCSPISGHKSVSWYQQVLGQGPQFIFQYYEKEERGRGNFPDRFSARQFPNYSSELNVNALLLGDSALYLCASSSGQAGEKLFFGSGTQLSVL.

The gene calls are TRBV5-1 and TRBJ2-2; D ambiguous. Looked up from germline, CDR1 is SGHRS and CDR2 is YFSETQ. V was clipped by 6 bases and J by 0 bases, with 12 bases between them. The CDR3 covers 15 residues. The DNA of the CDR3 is TGCGCCAGCACACCGAGCGTACCGAACACCGGGGAGCTGTTTTTT. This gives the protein CASTPSVPNTGELFF.

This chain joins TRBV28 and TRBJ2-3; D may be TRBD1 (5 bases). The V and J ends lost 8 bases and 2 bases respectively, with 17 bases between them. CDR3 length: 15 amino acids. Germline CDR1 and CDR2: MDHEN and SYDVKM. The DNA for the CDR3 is TGTGCCAGCTCCTTTTGGGCCAGGGCCACAGATACGCAGTATTTT. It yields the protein CASSFWARATDTQYF.

The CDR3 sequence: CASSQYEQYF. DNA for the CDR3: TGTGCCAGCAGTCAGTACGAGCAGTACTTC. The chain is built from TRBV2 and TRBJ2-7, with unresolved D. There are 10 residues in the CDR3. The germline V gene has CDR1 SNHLY and CDR2 FYNNEI. V lost 5 bases to trimming and J lost 4 bases, with 3 bases between them. Complete variable domain (other parts from reference TRBV2 and TRBJ2-7): EPEVTQTPSHQVTQMGQEVILRCVPISNHLYFYWYRQILGQKVEFLVSFYNNEISEKSEIFDDQFSVERPDGSNFTLKIRSTKLEDSAMYFCASSQYEQYFGPGTRLTVT.

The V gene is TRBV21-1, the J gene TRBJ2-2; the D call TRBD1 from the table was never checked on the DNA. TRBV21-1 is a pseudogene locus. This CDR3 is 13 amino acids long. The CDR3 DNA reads TGTGCCAGCAGCAAAGCGGCCTGCGGGGAGCTGTTTTTT. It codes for CASSKAACGELFF.

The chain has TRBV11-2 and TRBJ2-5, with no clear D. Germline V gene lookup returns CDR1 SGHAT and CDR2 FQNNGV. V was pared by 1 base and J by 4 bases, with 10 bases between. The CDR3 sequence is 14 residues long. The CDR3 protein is CASSLGPNGETQYF. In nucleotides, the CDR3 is TGTGCCAGCAGCTTAGGCCCGAACGGAGAGACCCAGTACTTC.

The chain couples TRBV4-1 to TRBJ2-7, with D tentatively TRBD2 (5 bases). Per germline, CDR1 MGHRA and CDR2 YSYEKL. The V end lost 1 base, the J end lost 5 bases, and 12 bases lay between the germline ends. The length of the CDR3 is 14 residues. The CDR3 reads CASSQVYPGDEQYF. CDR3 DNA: TGCGCCAGCAGCCAAGTCTATCCCGGGGACGAGCAGTACTTC.

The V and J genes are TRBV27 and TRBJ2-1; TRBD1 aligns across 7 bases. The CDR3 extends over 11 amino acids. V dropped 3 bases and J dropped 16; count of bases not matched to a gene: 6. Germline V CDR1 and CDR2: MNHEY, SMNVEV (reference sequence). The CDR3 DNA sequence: TGTGCCAGCAGTTTTGGGACAGTATCTTTCTTC. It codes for CASSFGTVSFF.

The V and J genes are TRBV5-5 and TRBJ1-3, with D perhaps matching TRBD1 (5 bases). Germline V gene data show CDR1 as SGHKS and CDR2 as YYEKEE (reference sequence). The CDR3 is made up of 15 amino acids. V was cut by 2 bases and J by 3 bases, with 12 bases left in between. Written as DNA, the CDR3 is TGTGCCAGCAGCTTCGACAGTTTAGTTGGAAACACCATATATTTT. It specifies CASSFDSLVGNTIYF.

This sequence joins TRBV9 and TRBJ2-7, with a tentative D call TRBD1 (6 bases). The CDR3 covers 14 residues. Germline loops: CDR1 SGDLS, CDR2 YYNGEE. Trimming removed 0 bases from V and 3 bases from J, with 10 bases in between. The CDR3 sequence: CASSVAQGIYEQYF. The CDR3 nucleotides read TGTGCCAGCAGCGTAGCACAGGGAATCTACGAGCAGTACTTC.

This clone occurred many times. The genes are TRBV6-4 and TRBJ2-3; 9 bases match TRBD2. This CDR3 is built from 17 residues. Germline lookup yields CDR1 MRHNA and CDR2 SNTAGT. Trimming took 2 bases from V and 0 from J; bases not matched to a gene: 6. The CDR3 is CASSDGSSGRSTDTQYF. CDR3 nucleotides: TGTGCCAGCAGTGACGGGTCGAGCGGGAGGAGCACAGATACGCAGTATTTT.

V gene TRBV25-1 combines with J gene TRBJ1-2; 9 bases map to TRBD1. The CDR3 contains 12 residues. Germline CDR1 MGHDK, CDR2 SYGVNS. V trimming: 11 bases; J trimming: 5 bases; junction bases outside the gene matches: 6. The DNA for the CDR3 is TGTGCCGTACAGGGGGCGGGTTATGGCTACACCTTC. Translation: CAVQGAGYGYTF.

Here the CDR3 reads CASSSSSGNNGYTF. The CDR3, as DNA: TGTGCCAGCAGTTCCAGCTCAGGAAACAATGGCTACACCTTC. This sequence joins TRBV28 and TRBJ1-2; no reliable D call. CDR1 MDHEN and CDR2 SYDVKM come from the germline V gene. The CDR3 covers 14 residues. Trimming removed 4 bases at V and 6 bases at J, with 15 bases between.

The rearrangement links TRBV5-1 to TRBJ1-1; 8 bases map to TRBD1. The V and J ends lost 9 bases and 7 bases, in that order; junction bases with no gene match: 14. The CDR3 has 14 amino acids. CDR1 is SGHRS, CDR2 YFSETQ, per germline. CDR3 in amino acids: CATGQGSVGGEAFF. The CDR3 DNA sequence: TGCGCCACCGGACAGGGCTCCGTAGGGGGTGAAGCTTTCTTT.

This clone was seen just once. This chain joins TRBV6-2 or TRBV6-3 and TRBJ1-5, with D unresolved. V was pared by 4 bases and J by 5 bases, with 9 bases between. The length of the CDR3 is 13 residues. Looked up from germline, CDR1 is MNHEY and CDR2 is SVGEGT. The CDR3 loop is CASSSGIHQPQHF. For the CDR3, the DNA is TGTGCCAGCAGTTCGGGAATCCATCAGCCCCAGCATTTT.

The CDR3 region is CASRAGDSNQPQHF. CDR3 DNA sequence: TGTGCCAGTCGGGCCGGGGATAGCAATCAGCCCCAGCATTTT. This chain uses TRBV19 with TRBJ1-5, with D hard to call. The CDR3 has 14 amino acids. Trimming took off 8 bases at V and 0 bases at J, with 11 bases between the two ends. The germline gives CDR1 LNHDA, CDR2 SQIVND (reference sequence).

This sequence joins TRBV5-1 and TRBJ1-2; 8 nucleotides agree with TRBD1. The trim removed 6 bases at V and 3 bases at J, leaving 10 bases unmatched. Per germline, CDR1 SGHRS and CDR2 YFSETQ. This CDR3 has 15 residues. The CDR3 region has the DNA TGCGCCAGCACTTCCGGGACAGGCACTTACTATGGCTACACCTTC. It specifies CASTSGTGTYYGYTF.

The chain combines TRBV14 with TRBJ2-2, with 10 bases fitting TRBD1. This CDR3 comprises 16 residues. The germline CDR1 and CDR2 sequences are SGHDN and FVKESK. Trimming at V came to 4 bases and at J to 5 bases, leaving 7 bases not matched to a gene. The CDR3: CASSLRQGAATGELFF. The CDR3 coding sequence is TGTGCCAGCAGCCTCCGACAGGGGGCCGCAACCGGGGAGCTGTTTTTT.

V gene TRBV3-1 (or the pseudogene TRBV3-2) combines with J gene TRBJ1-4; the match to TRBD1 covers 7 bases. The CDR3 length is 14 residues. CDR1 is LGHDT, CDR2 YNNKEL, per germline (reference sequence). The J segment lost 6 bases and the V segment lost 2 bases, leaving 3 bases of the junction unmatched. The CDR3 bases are TGTGCCAGCAGCCAAACAGGGGTTTATGAAAAACTGTTTTTT. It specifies CASSQTGVYEKLFF.

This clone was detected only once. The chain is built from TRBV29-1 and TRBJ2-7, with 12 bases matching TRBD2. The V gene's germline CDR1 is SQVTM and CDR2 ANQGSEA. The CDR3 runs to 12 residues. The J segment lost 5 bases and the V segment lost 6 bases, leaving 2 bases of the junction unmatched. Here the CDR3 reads CSVRTSGNEQYF. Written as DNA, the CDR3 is TGCAGCGTCCGGACTAGCGGGAACGAGCAGTACTTC.

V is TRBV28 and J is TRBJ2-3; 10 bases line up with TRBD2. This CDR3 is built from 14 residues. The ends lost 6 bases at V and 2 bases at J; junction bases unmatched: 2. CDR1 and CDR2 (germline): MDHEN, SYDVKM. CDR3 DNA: TGTGCCAGCAGAAGCGGGGGGGCCACAGATACGCAGTATTTT. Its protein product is CASRSGGATDTQYF.

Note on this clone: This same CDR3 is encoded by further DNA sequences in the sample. DNA for the CDR3: TGTGCCAGCTCACCAAGCAGGGACACTGAAGCTTTCTTT. This sequence encodes CASSPSRDTEAFF. The rearrangement links TRBV18 to TRBJ1-1, with D perhaps TRBD1 (5 bases). The CDR3 totals 13 residues. Germline-derived CDR1 and CDR2 are KGHSH and LQKENI. V was trimmed by 2 bases and J by 3 bases, leaving 7 bases between them.

This CDR3 is CAIAAGQSTDTQYF. In DNA form, the CDR3 reads TGTGCCATCGCCGCGGGACAGAGCACAGATACGCAGTATTTT. V and J are TRBV10-3 and TRBJ2-3; a weak D match, TRBD1 (7 bases). The CDR3 length is 14 residues. Germline V lookup: CDR1 ENHRY, CDR2 SYGVKD. Trimming took 8 bases from V and 0 from J, leaving 12 bases between them.

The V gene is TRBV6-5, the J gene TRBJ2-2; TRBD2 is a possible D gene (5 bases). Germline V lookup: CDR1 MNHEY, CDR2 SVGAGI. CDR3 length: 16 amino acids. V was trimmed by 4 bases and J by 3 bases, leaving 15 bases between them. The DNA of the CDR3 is TGTGCCAGCAGTTCGGATGGGCGGGTGTACACCGGGGAGCTGTTTTTT. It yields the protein CASSSDGRVYTGELFF.